The clone carrying this T cell receptor (beta chain) was picked up many times. The sample comes from a study of human T cells and chemical hapten exposure. TCRdb redid the calling of the RACE reads with MiXCR, one entry per CDR3 protein. This table has under 450,000 distinct CDR3 sequences, nearly 5% appearing once. The time point denotes: patch test 1, 2 weeks after DPC sensitization. Treatment described: therapeutic diphenylcyclopropenone sensitization with weekly scalp DPC. Germline assignment: CDR1 SEHNR and CDR2 FQNEAQ (reference sequence). The CDR3 is 18 residues long. Trimming removed 0 bases from V and 4 bases from J; junction bases left unmatched: 14.

This specimen consisted of whole blood, obtained in connection with sensitization to the hapten diphenylcyclopropenone (DPC). The clonotype was recovered from a woman aged 45-65 years with alopecia areata. Some clones in this sample may be carry-over from other donors' samples. The chain joins TRBV7-9 to TRBJ1-1, with 7 bases identical to TRBD1. The CDR3 DNA is TGTGCCAGCAGCTTAGCAGTAAAAACTACAGGGGCGATCACTGAAGCTTTCTTT. Protein product: CASSLAVKTTGAITEAFF.